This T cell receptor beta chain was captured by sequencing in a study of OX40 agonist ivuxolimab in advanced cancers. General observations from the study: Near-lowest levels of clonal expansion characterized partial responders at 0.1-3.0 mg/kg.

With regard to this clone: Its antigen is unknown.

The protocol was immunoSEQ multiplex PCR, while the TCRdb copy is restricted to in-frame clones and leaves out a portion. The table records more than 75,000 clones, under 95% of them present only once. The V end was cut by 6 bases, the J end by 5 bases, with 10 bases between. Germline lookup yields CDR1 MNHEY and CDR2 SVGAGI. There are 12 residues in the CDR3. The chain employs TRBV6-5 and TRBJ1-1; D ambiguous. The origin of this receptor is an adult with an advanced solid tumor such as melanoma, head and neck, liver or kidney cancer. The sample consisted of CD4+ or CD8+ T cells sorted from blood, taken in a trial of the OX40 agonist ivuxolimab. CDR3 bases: TGTGCCAGCAGCAGAGACGGGACTGAAGCTTTCTTT. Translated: CASSRDGTEAFF.